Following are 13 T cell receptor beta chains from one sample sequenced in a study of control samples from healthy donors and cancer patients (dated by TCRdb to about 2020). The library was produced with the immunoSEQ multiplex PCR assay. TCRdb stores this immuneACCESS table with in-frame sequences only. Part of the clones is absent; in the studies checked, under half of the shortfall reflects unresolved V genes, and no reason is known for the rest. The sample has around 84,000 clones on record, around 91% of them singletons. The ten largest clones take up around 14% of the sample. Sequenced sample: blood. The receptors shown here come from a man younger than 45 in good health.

The CDR3, as DNA: TGTGCCAGCAGCTTAGCGATAGGAGCTACAGGGGATACAGATACGCAGTATTTT. Translated, it gives CASSLAIGATGDTDTQYF. The chain has TRBV7-9 and TRBJ2-3, with TRBD1 matching 7 bases. The CDR3 length is 18 residues. The J segment lost 3 bases and the V segment lost 0 bases, leaving 12 bases of the junction unmatched. The germline gives CDR1 SEHNR, CDR2 FQNEAQ (reference sequence).

The CDR3 spells CSLKTFGNEQFF. The CDR3 DNA reads as TGCAGCTTGAAGACATTCGGCAATGAGCAGTTCTTC. The chain carries TRBV29-1 and TRBJ2-1; D gene unclear. The CDR3 has 12 amino acids. Germline assignment: CDR1 SQVTM and CDR2 ANQGSEA. Trimming left V 8 bases short and J 6 bases short, with 14 bases between.

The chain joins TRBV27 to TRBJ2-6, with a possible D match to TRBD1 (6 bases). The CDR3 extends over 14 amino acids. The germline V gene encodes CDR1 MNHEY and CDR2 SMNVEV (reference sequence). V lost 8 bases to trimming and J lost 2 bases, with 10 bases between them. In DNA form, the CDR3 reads TGTGCCAGCGGACAGTCTACTGGGGCCAACGTCCTGACTTTC. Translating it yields CASGQSTGANVLTF. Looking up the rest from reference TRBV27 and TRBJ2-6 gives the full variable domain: EAQVTQNPRYLITVTGKKLTVTCSQNMNHEYMSWYRQDPGLGLRQIYYSMNVEVTDKGDVPEGYKVSRKEKRNFPLILESPSPNQTSLYFCASGQSTGANVLTFGAGSRLTVL.

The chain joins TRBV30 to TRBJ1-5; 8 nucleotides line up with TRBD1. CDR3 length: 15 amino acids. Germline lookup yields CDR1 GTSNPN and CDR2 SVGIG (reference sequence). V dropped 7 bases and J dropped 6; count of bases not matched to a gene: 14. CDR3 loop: CAYNAGQGGGQPQHF. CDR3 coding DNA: TGTGCCTACAACGCTGGACAGGGTGGGGGTCAGCCCCAGCATTTT.

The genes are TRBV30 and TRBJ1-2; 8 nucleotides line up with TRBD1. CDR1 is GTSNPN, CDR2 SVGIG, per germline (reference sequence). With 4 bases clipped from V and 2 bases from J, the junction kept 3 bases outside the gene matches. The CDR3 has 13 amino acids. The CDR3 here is CAWTRDRNYGYTF. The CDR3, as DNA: TGTGCCTGGACCAGGGACAGGAACTATGGCTACACCTTC.

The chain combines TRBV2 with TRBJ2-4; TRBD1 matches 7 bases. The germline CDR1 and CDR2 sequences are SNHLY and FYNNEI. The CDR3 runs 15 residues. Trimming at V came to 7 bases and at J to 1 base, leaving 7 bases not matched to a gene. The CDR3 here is CASMETGMAKNIQYF. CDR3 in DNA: TGTGCCAGCATGGAGACAGGGATGGCCAAAAACATTCAGTACTTC.

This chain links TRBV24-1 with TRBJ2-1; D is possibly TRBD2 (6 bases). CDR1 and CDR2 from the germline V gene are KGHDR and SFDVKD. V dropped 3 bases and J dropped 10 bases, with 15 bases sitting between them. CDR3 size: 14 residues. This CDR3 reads CATSDPRRAGEQFF. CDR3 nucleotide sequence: TGTGCCACCAGTGATCCCCGGAGGGCTGGAGAGCAGTTCTTC.

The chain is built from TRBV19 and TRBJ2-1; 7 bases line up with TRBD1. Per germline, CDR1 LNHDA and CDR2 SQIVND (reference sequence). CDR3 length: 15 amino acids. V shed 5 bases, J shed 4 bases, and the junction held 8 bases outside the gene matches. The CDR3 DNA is TGTGCCAGTAGTCCACAGGGGCATGTATACAATGAGCAGTTCTTC. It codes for CASSPQGHVYNEQFF.

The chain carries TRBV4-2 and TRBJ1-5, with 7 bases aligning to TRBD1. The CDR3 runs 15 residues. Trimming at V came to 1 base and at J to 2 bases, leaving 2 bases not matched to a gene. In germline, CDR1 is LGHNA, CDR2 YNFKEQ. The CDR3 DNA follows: TGTGCCAGCAGCCAAGGACAGGGCGGCAATCAGCCCCAGCATTTT. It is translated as CASSQGQGGNQPQHF.

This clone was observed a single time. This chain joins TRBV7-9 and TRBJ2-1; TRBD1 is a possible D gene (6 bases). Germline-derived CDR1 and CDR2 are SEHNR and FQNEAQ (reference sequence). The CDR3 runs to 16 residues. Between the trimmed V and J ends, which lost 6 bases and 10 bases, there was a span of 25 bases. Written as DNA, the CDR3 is TGTGCCAGCAGTAATCAGGGGCTAGCCAAGGTCTGGGAGCAGTTCTTC. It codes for CASSNQGLAKVWEQFF. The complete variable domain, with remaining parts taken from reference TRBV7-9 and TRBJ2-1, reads DTGVSQNPRHKITKRGQNVTFRCDPISEHNRLYWYRQTLGQGPEFLTYFQNEAQLEKSRLLSDRFSAERPKGSFSTLEIQRTEQGDSAMYLCASSNQGLAKVWEQFFGPGTRLTVL.

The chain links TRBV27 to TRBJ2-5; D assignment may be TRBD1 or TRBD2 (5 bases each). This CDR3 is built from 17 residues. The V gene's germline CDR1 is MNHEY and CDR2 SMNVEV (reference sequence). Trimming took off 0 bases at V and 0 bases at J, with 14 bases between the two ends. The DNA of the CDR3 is TGTGCCAGCAGTTTATCGATGAGGGGCCCGTACCAAGAGACCCAGTACTTC. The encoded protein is CASSLSMRGPYQETQYF.

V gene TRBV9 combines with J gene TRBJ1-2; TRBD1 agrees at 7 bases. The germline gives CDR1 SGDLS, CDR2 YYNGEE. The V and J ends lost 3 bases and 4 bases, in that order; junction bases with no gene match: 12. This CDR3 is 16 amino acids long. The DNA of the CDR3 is TGTGCCAGCAGCGAGGGACAGCAATTCGTTGCCTATGGCTACACCTTC. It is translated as CASSEGQQFVAYGYTF.

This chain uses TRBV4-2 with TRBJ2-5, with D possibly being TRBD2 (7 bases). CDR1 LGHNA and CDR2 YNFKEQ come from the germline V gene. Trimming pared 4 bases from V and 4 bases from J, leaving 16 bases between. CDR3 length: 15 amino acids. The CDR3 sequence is CASSRTKGGGETQYF. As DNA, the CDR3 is TGTGCCAGCAGCCGAACGAAGGGGGGGGGAGAGACCCAGTACTTC.